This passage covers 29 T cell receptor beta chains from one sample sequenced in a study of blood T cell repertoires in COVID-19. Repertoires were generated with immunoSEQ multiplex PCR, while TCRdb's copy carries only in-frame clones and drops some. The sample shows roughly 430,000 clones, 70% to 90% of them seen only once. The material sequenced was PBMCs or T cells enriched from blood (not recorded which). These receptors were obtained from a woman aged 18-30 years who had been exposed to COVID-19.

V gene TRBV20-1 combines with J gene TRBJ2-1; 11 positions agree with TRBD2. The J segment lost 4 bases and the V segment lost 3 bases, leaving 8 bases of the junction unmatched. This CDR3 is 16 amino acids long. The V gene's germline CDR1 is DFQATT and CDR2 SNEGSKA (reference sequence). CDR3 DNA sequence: TGCAGTGCTAGTCGGCCTAGCGGGGGGCCTTACAATGAGCAGTTCTTC. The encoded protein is CSASRPSGGPYNEQFF.

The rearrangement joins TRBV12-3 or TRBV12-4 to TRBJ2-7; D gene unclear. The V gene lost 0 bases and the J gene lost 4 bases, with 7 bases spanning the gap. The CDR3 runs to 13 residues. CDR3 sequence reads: CASSLAVLYEQYF. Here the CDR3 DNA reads TGTGCCAGCAGTTTAGCTGTCCTTTACGAGCAGTACTTC.

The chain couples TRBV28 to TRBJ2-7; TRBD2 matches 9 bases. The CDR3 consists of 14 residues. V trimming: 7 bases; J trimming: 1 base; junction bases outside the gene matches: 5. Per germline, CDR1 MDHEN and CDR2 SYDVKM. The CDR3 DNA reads TGTGCCAGCAAAAAGACTAGCGGTTCCTACGAGCAGTACTTC. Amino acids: CASKKTSGSYEQYF.

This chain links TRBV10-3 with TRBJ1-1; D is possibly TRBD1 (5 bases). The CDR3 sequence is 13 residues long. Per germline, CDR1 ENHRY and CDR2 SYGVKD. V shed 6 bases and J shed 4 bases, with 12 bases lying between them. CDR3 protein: CAISREVGTEAFF. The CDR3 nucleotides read TGTGCCATCAGCAGGGAGGTGGGCACTGAAGCTTTCTTT.

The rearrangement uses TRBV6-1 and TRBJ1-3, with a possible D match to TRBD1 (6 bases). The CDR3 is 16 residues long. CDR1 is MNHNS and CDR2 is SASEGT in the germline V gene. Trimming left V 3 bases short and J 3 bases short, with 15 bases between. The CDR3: CASSDGQHFLGNTIYF. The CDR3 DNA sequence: TGTGCCAGCAGTGACGGACAGCATTTCCTTGGAAACACCATATATTTT.

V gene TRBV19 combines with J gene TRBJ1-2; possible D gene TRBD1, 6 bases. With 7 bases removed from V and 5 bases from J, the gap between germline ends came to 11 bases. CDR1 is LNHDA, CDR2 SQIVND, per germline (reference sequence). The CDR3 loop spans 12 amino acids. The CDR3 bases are TGTGCCAGTACCCAGGGGAAGTATGGCTACACCTTC. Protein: CASTQGKYGYTF. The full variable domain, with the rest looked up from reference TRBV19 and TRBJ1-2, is DGGITQSPKYLFRKEGQNVTLSCEQNLNHDAMYWYRQDPGQGLRLIYYSQIVNDFQKGDIAEGYSVSREKKESFPLTVTSAQKNPTAFYLCASTQGKYGYTFGSGTRLTVV.

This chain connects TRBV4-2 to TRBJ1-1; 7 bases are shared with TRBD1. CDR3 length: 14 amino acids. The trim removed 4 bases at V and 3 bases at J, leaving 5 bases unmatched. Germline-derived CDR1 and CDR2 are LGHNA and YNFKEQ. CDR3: CASSPRGIYTEAFF. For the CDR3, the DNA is TGTGCCAGCAGCCCCAGGGGGATTTACACTGAAGCTTTCTTT.

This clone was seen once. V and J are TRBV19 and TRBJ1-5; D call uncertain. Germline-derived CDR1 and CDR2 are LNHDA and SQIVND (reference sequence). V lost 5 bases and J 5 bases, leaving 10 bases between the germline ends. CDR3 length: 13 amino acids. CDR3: CASSGDTYQPQHF. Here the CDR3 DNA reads TGTGCCAGTAGTGGCGACACGTATCAGCCCCAGCATTTT.

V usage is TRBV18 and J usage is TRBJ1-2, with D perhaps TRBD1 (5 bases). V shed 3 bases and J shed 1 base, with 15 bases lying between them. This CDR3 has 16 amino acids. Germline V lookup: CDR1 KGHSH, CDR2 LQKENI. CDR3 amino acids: CASSPSGSGLNYGYTF. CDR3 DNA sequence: TGTGCCAGCTCACCTTCGGGATCGGGACTTAACTATGGCTACACCTTC.

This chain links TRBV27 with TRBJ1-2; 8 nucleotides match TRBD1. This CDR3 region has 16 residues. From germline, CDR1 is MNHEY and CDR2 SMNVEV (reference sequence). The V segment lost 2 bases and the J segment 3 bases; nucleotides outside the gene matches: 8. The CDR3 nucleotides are TGTGCCAGCAGTTTAAAGCGTTCAGGGGGCGACTATGGCTACACCTTC. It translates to CASSLKRSGGDYGYTF.

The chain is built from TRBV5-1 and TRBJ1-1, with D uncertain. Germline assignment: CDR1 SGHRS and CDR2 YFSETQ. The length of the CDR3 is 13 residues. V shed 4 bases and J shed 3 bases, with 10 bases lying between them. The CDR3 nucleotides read TGCGCCAGCAGCCCCGGCCGGGACACTGAAGCTTTCTTT. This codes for CASSPGRDTEAFF.

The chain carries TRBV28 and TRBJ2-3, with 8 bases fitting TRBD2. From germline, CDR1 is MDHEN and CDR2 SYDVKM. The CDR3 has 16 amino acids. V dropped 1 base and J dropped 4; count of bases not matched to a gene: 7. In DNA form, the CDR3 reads TGTGCCAGCAGTTTATCGGCCGGGAGGGCCGCAGATACGCAGTATTTT. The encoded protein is CASSLSAGRAADTQYF. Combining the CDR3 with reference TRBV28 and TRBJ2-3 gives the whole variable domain DVKVTQSSRYLVKRTGEKVFLECVQDMDHENMFWYRQDPGLGLRLIYFSYDVKMKEKGDIPEGYSVSREKKERFSLILESASTNQTSMYLCASSLSAGRAADTQYFGPGTRLTVL.

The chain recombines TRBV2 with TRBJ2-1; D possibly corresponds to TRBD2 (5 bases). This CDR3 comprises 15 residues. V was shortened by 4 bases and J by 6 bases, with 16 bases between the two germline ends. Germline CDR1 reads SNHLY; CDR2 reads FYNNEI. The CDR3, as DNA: TGTGCCAGCAGTGTTAAGGTAGCAGGACTCAATGAGCAGTTCTTC. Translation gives CASSVKVAGLNEQFF.

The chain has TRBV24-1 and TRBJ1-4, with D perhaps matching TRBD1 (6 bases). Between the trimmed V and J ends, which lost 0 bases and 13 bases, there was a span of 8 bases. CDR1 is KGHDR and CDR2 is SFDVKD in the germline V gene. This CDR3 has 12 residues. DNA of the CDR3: TGTGCCACCAGTGATTTGACAGGGTTACTGTTTTTT. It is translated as CATSDLTGLLFF.

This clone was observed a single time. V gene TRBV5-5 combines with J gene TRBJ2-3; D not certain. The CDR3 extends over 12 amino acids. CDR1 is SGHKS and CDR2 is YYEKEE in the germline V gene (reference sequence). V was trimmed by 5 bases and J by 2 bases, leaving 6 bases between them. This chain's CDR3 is CASRLYTDTQYF. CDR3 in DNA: TGTGCCAGCAGGCTATACACAGATACGCAGTATTTT. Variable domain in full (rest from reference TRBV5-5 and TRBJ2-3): DAGVTQSPTHLIKTRGQQVTLRCSPISGHKSVSWYQQVLGQGPQFIFQYYEKEERGRGNFPDRFSARQFPNYSSELNVNALLLGDSALYLCASRLYTDTQYFGPGTRLTVL.

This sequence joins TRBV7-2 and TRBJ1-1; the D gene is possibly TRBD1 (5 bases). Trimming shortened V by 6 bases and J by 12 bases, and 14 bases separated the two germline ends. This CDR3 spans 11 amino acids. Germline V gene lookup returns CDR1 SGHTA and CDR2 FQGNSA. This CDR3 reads CASRITGISFF. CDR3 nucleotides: TGTGCCAGCAGGATAACAGGTATTTCTTTCTTT. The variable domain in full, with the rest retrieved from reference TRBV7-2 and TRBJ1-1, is GAGVSQSPSNKVTEKGKDVELRCDPISGHTALYWYRQSLGQGLEFLIYFQGNSAPDKSGLPSDRFSAERTGGSVSTLTIQRTQQEDSAVYLCASRITGISFFGQGTRLTVV.

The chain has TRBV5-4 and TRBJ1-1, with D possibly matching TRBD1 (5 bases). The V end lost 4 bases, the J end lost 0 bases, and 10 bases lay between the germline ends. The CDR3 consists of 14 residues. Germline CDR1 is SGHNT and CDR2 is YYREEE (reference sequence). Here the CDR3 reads CASSGGTVNTEAFF. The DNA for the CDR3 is TGTGCCAGCAGCGGCGGGACGGTGAACACTGAAGCTTTCTTT. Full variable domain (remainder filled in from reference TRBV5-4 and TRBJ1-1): ETGVTQSPTHLIKTRGQQVTLRCSSQSGHNTVSWYQQALGQGPQFIFQYYREEENGRGNFPPRFSGLQFPNYSSELNVNALELDDSALYLCASSGGTVNTEAFFGQGTRLTVV.

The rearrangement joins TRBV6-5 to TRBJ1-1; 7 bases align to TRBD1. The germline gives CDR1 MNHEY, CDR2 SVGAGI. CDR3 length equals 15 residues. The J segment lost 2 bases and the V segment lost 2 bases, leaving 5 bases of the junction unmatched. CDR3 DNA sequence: TGTGCCAGCAGTTACCGGAGACAGGGAAACACTGAAGCTTTCTTT. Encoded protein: CASSYRRQGNTEAFF.

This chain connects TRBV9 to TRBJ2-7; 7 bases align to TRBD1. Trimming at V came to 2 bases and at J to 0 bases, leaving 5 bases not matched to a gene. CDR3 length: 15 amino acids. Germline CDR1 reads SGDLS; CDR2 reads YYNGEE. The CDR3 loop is CASSVRGTASYEQYF. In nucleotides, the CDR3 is TGTGCCAGCAGCGTCCGAGGGACAGCCTCCTACGAGCAGTACTTC.

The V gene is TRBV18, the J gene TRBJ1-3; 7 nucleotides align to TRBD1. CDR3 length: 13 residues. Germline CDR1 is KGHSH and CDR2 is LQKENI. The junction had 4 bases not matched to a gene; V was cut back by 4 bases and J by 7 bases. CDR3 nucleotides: TGTGCCAGCTCACAAGACAGGGACAACACCATATATTTT. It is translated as CASSQDRDNTIYF.

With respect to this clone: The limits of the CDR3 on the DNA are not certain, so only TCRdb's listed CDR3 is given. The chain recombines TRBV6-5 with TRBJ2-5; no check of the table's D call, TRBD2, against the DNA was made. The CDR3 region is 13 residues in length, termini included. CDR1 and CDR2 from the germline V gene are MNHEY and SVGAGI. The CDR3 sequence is CASILDYQETQYF.

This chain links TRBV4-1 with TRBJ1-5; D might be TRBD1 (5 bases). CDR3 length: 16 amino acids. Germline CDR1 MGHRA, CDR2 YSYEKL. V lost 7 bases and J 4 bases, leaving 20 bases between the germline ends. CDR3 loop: CASIGQVTGSNQPQHF. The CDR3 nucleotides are TGCGCCAGCATAGGCCAAGTTACAGGCTCAAATCAGCCCCAGCATTTT.

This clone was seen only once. The CDR3 sequence: CASSSGLAGDEQYF. The CDR3 DNA follows: TGTGCCAGCAGCTCAGGACTAGCGGGAGACGAGCAGTACTTC. The chain links TRBV7-2 to TRBJ2-7; the match to TRBD2 covers 13 bases. J was trimmed by 5 bases and V by 4 bases; bases with no gene match: 2. There are 14 residues in the CDR3. Germline V gives CDR1 SGHTA, CDR2 FQGNSA.

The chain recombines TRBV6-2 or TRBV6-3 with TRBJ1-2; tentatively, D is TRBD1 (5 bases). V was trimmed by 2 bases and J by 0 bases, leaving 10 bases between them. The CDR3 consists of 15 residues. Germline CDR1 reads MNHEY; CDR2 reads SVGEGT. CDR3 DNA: TGTGCCAGCAGTTACGGACACACCACTAACTATGGCTACACCTTC. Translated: CASSYGHTTNYGYTF.

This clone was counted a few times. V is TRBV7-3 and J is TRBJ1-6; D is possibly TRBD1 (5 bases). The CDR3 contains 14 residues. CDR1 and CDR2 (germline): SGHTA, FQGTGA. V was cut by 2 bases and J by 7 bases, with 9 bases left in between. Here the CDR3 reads CASSLQGWNSPLHF. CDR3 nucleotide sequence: TGTGCCAGCAGCTTACAGGGCTGGAATTCACCCCTCCACTTT.

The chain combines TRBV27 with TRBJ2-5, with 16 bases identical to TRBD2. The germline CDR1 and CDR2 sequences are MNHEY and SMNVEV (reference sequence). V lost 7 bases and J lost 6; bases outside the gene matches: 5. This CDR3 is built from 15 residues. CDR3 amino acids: CASTGTSGRGKTQYF. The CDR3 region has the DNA TGTGCCAGCACTGGGACTAGCGGGAGGGGTAAGACCCAGTACTTC.

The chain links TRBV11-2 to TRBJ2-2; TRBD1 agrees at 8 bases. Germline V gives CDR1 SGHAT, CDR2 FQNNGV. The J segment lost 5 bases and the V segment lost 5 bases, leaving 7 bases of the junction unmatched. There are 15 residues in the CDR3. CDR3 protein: CASSLQTGGTGELFF. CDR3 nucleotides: TGTGCCAGCAGCCTTCAAACAGGGGGGACCGGGGAGCTGTTTTTT.

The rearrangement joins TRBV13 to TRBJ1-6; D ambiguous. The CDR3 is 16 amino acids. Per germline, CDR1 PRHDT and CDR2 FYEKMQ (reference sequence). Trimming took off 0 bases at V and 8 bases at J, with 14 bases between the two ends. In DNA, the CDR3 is TGTGCCAGCAGCTTAGGATTAGTCGTCGGTGATTCACCCCTCCACTTT. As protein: CASSLGLVVGDSPLHF.

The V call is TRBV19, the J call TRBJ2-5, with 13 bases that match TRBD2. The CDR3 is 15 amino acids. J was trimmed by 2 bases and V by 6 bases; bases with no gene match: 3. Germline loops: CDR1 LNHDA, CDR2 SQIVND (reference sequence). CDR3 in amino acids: CASSKLAGGQETQYF. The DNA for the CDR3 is TGTGCCAGTAGCAAACTAGCGGGGGGGCAAGAGACCCAGTACTTC.